This T cell receptor (beta chain) was captured in a study of T cells in Graves' hyperthyroidism and ophthalmopathy. Study background: Peripheral blood was obtained at initial diagnosis, preceding any treatment.

Study results and caveats: Expanded thyroid clonotypes (above 0.001) were mostly also found in blood.

TCR beta CDR3 region amplification was performed from RNA transcripts. The TCR CDR3 was amplified in a first-round RT-PCR using the HTBI primer set. One entry per CDR3 protein results from TCRdb running MiXCR on the multiplex PCR reads. The sample has hundreds of thousands of distinct CDR3 sequences, around a quarter seen once. CDR1 and CDR2 from the germline V gene are SGHVS and FNYEAQ. This CDR3 has 13 residues. V dropped 0 bases and J dropped 5 bases, with 7 bases sitting between them. At least ten counts were recorded for this clonotype. The antigen is undetermined. Cells are PBMCs isolated from 9 to 10 ml of fresh blood.

Sequencing was performed on blood. This clonotype was sampled from a woman aged 25 to 45 with Graves' ophthalmopathy. The chain carries TRBV7-6 and TRBJ1-1; D is unresolved. For the CDR3, the DNA is TGTGCCAGCAGCTTAGCCGTAGATACTGAAGCTTTCTTT. It translates to CASSLAVDTEAFF.